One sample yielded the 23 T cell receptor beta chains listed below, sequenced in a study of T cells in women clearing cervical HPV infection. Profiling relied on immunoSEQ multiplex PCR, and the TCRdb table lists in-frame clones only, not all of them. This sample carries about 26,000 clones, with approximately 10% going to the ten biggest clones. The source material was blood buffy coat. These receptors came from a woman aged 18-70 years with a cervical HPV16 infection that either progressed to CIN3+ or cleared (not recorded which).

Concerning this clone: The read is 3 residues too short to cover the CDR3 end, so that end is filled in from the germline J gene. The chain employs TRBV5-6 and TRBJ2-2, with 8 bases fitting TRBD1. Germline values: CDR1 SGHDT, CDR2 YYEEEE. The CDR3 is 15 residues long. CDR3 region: CASSFQGAVGEKLFF. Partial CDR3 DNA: TGTGCCAGCAGCTTTCAGGGGGCTGTCGGTGAAAAG.

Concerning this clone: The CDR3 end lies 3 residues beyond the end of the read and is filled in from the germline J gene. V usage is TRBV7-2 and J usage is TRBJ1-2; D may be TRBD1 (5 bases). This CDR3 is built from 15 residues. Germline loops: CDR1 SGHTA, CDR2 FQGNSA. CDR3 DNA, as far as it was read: TGTGCCAGCAGCTTAGCGATAGGGGATCCCCAAGGC. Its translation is CASSLAIGDPQG. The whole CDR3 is CASSLAIGDPQGYTF.

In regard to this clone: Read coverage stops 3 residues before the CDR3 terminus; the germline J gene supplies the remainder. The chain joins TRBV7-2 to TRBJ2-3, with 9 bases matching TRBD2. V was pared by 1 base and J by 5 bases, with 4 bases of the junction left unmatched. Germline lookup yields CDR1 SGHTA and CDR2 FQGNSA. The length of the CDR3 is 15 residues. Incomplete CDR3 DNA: TGTGCCAGCAGCTTAGGGCGGGGGGGGATAGATACG. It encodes CASSLGRGGIDT. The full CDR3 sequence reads CASSLGRGGIDTQYF.

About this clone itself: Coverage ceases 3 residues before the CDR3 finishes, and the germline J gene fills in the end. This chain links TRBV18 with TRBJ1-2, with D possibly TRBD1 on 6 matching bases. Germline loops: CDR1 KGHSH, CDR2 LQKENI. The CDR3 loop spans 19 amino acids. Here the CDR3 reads CASSATRSGGAGTYNDYTF. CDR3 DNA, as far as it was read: TGTGCCAGCTCCGCCACGAGAAGCGGGGGGGCCGGGACCTACAATGAC.

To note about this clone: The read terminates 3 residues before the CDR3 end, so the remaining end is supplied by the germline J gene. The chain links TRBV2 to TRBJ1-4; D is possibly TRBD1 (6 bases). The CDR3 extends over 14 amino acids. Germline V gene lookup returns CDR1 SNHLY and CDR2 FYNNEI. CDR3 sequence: CASRQGPNNSPLFF. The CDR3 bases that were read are TGTGCCAGCAGACAGGGACCGAATAATTCACCA.

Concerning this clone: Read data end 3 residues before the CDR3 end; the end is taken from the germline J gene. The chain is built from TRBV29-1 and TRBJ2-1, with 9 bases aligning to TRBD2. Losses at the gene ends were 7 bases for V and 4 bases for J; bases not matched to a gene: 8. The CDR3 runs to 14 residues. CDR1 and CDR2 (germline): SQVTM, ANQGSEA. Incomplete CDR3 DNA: TGCAGCGGCCTTACTAGCGGGTCTTACAATGAG. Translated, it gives CSGLTSGSYNE. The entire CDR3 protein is CSGLTSGSYNEQFF.

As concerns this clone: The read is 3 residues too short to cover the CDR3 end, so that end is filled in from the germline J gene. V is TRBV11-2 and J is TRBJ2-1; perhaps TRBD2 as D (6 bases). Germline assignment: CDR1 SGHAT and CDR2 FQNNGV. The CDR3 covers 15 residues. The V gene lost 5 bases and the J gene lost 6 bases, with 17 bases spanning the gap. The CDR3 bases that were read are TGTGCCAGCAGCACACGGGGGAGGATGGTCAATGAG. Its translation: CASSTRGRMVNE. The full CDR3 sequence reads CASSTRGRMVNEQFF.

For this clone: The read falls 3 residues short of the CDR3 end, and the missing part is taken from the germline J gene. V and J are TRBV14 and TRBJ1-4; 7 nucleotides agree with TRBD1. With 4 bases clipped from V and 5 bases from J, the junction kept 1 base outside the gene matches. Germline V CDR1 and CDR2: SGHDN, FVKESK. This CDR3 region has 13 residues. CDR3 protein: CASSRGQNEKLFF. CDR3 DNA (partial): TGTGCCAGCAGCCGGGGACAGAATGAAAAA.

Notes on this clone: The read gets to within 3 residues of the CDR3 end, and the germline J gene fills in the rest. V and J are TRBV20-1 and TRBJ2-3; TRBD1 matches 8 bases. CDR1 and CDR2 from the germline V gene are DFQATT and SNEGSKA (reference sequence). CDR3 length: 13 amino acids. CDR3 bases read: TGCAGTGCTAGGCAGGGGGCATTAGAGACG. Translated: CSARQGALET. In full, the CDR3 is CSARQGALETQYF.

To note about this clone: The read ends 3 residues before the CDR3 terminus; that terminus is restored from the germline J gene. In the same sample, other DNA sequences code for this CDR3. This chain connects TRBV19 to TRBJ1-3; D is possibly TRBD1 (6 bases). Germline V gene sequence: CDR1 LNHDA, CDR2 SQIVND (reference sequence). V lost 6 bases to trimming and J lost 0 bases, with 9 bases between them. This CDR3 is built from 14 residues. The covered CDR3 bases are TGTGCCAGTAGGGACAGCGGCTCTGGAAACACC. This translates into CASRDSGSGNT. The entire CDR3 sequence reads CASRDSGSGNTIYF.

The CDR3 bases that were read are TGTGCCAGCAGTTTAGAAGCGGGGTATGAAAAA. Protein: CASSLEAGYEK. The CDR3 in its entirety is CASSLEAGYEKLFF. The V call is TRBV12-3 or TRBV12-4, the J call TRBJ1-4; D not resolved. The read terminates 3 residues ahead of where the CDR3 ends, so the germline J gene completes it. V dropped 1 base and J dropped 6 bases, with 9 bases sitting between them. The CDR3 extends over 14 amino acids.

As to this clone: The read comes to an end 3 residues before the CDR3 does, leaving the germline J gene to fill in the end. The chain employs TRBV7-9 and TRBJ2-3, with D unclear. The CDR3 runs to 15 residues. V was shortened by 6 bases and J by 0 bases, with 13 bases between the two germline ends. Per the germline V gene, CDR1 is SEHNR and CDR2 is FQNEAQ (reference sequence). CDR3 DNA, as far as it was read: TGTGCCAGCAGTCCCTGGTCCACTAGCACAGATACG. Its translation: CASSPWSTSTDT. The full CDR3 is CASSPWSTSTDTQYF. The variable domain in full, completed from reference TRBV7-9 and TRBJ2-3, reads DTGVSQNPRHKITKRGQNVTFRCDPISEHNRLYWYRQTLGQGPEFLTYFQNEAQLEKSRLLSDRFSAERPKGSFSTLEIQRTEQGDSAMYLCASSPWSTSTDTQYFGPGTRLTVL.

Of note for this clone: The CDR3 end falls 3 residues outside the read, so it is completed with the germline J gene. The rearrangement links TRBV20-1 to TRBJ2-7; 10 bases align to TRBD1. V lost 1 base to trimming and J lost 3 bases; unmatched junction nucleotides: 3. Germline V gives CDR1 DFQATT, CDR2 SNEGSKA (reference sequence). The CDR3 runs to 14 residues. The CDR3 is CSARGDRGSYEQYF. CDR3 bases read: TGCAGTGCTAGAGGGGACAGGGGCAGCTACGAG.

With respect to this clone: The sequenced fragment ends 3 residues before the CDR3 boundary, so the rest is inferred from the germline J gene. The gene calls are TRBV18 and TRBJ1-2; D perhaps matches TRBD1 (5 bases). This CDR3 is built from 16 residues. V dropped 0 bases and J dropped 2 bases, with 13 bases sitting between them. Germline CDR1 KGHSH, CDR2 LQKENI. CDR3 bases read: TGTGCCAGCTCACCACCCTCCCAGGGTCGAAACTATGGC. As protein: CASSPPSQGRNYG. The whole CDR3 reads CASSPPSQGRNYGYTF.

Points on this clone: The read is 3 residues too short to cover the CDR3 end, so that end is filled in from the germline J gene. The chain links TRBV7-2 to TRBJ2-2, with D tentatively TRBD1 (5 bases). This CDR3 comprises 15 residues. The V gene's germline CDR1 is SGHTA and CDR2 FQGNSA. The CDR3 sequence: CASSPRGHDNSPLFF. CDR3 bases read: TGTGCCAGCAGCCCAAGAGGACACGATAATTCACCG.

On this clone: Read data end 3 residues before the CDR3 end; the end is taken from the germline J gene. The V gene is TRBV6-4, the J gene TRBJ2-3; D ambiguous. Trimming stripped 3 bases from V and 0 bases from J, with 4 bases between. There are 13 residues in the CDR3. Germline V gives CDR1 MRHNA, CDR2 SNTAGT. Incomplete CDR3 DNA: TGTGCCAGCAGTGATCAGAGCACAGATACG. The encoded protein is CASSDQSTDT. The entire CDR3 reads CASSDQSTDTQYF.

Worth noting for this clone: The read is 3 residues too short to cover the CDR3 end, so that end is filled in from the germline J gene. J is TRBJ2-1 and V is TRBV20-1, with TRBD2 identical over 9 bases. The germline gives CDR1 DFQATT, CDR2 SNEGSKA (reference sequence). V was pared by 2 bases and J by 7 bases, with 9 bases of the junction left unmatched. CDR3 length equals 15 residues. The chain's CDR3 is CSARLPGLAVNEQFF. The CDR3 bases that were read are TGCAGTGCTAGACTTCCGGGACTAGCAGTAAATGAG.

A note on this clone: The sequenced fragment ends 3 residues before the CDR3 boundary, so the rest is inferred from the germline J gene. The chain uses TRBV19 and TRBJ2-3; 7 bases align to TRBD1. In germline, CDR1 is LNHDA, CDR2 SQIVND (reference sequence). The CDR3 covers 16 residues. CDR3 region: CASSIRTGDVRETQYF. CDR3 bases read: TGTGCCAGTAGTATTCGAACAGGGGATGTTCGAGAGACG.

The DNA read from the CDR3 is TGTGCCAGCAGCCTTAGGTCGGGTGAC. This codes for CASSLRSGD. From start to end, the CDR3 is CASSLRSGDYTF. The chain employs TRBV7-2 and TRBJ1-2, with no clear D. The read ends 3 residues before the CDR3 terminus; that terminus is restored from the germline J gene. The germline V gene has CDR1 SGHTA and CDR2 FQGNSA. The CDR3 loop spans 12 amino acids.

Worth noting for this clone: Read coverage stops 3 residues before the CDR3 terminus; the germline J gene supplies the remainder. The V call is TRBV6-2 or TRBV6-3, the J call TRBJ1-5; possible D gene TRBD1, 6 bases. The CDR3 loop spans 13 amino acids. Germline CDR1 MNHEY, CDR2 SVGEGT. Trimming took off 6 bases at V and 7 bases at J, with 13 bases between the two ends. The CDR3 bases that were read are TGTGCCAGCAGACCGGACAGTCTGCAGCCC. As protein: CASRPDSLQP. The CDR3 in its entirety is CASRPDSLQPQHF.

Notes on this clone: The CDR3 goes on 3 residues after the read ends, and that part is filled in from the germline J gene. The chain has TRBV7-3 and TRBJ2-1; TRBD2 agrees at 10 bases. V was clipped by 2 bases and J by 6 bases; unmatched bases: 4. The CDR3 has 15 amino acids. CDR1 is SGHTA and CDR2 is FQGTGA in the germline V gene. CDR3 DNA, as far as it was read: TGTGCCAGCAGCTTACTAGCGGGAGTCGGCAATGAG. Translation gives CASSLLAGVGNE. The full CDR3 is CASSLLAGVGNEQFF. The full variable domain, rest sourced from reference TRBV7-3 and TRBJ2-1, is GAGVSQTPSNKVTEKGKYVELRCDPISGHTALYWYRQSLGQGPEFLIYFQGTGAADDSGLPNDRFFAVRPEGSVSTLKIQRTERGDSAVYLCASSLLAGVGNEQFFGPGTRLTVL.

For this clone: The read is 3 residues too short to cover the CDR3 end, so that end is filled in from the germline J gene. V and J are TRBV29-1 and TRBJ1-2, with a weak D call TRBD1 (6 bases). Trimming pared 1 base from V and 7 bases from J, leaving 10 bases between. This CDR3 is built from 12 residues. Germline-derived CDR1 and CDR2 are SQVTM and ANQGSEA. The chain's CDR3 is CSVEARGGGYTF. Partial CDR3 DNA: TGCAGCGTTGAAGCCAGAGGGGGTGGC.

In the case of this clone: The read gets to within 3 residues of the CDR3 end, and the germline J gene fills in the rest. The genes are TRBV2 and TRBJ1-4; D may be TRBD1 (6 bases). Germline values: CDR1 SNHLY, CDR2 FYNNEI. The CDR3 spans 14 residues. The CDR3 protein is CASSARGARSPLFF. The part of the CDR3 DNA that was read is TGTGCCAGCAGTGCCAGGGGCGCAAGGTCACCA.